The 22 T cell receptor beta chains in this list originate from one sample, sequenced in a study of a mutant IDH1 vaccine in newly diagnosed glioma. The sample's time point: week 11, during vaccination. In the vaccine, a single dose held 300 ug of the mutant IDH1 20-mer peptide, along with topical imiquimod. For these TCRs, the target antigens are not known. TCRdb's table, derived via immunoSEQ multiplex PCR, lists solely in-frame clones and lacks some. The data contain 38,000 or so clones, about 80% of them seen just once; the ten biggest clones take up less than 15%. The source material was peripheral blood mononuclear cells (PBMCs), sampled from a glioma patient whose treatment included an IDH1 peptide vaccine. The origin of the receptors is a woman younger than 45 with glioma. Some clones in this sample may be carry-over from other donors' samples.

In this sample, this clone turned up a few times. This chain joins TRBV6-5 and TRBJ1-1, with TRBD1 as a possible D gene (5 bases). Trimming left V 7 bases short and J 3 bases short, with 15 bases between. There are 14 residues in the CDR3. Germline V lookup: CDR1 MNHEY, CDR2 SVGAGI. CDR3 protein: CASIRAGGDTEAFF. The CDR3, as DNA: TGTGCCAGCATTAGAGCCGGGGGGGACACTGAAGCTTTCTTT.

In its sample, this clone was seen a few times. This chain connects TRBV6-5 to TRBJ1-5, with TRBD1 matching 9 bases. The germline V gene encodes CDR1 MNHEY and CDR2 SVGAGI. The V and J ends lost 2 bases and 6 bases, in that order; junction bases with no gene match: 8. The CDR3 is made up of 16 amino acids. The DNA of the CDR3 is TGTGCCAGCAGTTACCCGGACAGGGGAGGGGCTCAGCCCCAGCATTTT. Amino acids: CASSYPDRGGAQPQHF.

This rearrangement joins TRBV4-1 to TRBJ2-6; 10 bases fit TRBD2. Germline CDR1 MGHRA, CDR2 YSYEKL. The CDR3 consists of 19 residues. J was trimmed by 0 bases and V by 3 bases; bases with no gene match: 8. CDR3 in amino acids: CASSHLGLAEISGANVLTF. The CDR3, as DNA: TGCGCCAGCAGCCACCTAGGACTAGCGGAGATCTCTGGGGCCAACGTCCTGACTTTC.

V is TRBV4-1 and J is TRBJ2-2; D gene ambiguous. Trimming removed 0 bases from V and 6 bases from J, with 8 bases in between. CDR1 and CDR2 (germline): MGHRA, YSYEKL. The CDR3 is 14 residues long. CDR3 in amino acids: CASSQDTPPGELFF. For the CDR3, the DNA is TGCGCCAGCAGCCAAGATACACCCCCCGGGGAGCTGTTTTTT.

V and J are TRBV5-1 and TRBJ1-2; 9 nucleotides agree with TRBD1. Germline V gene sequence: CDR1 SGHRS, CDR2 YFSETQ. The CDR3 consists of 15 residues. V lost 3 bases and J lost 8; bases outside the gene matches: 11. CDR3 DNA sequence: TGCGCCAGCAGCTCCAACACAGGGGGCCAGGGAGGCTACACCTTC. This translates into CASSSNTGGQGGYTF.

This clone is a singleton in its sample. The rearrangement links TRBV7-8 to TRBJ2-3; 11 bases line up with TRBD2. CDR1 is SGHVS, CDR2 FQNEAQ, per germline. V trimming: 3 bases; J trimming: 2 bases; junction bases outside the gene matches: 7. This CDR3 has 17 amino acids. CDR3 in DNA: TGTGCCAGCAGCTTGCAAAGACTAGCGGGACCCACAGATACGCAGTATTTT. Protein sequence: CASSLQRLAGPTDTQYF.

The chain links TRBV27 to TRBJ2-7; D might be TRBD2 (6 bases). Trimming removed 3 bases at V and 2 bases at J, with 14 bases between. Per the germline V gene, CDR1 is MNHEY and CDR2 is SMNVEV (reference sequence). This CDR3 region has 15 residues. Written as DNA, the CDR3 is TGTGCCAGCAGTTTGCGGGGTCCGGGACCCTACGAGCAGTACTTC. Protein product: CASSLRGPGPYEQYF.

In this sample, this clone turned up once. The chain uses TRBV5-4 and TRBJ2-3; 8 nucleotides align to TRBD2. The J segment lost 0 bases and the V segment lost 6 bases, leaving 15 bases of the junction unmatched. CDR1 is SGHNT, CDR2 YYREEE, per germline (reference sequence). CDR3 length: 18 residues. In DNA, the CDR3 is TGTGCCAGCACCCCCCCGGTGGTAGCGGGGAAAAGCACAGATACGCAGTATTTT. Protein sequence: CASTPPVVAGKSTDTQYF.

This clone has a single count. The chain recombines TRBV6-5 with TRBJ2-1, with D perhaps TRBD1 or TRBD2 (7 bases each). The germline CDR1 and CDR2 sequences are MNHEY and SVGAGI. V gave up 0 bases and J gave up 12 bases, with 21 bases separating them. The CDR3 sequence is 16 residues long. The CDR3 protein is CASSYSLRDPRGGQFF. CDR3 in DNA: TGTGCCAGCAGTTACTCGTTAAGGGACCCCAGGGGGGGGCAGTTCTTC.

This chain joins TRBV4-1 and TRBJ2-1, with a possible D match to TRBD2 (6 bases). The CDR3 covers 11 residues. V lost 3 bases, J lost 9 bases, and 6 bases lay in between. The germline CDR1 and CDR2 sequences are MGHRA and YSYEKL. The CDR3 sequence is CASSQGGEQFF. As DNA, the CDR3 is TGCGCCAGCAGCCAGGGGGGTGAGCAGTTCTTC.

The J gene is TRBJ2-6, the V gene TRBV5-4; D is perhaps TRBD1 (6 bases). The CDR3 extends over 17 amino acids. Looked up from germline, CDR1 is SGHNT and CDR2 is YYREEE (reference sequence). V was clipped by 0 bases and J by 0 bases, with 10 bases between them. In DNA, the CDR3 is TGTGCCAGCAGCTTGGCCAGAGGGGGCTCTGGGGCCAACGTCCTGACTTTC. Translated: CASSLARGGSGANVLTF.

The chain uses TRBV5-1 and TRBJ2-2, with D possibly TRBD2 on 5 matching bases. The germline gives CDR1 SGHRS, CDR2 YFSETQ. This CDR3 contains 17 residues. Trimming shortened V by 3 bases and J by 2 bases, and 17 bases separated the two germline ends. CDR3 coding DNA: TGCGCCAGCAGCTCACAGAGCGGATTCTTTAACACCGGGGAGCTGTTTTTT. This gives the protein CASSSQSGFFNTGELFF.

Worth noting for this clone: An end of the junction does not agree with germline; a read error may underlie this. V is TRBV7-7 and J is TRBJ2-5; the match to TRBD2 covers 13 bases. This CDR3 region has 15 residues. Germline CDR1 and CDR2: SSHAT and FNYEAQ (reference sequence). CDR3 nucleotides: TGTGCTAGCAGCTCGACTAGCGGGAGGAAAGAGACCCAGTACTTC. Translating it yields CASSSTSGRKETQYF. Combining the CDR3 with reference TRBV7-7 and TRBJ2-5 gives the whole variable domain GAGVSQSPRYKVTKRGQDVTLRCDPISSHATLYWYQQALGQGPEFLTYFNYEAQPDKSGLPSDRFSAERPEGSISTLTIQRTEQRDSAMYRCASSSTSGRKETQYFGPGTRLLVL.

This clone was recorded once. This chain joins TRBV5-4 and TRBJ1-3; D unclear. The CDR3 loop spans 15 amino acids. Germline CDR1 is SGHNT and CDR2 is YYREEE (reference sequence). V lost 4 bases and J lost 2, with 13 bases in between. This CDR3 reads CASSPGVSTGNTIYF. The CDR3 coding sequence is TGTGCCAGCAGCCCGGGCGTTTCAACTGGAAACACCATATATTTT.

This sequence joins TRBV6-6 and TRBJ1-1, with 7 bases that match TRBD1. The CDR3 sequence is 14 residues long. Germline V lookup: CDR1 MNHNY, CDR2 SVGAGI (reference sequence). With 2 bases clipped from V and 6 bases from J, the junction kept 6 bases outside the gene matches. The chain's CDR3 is CASSYGGGAAEAFF. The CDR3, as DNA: TGTGCCAGCAGTTACGGAGGGGGCGCGGCTGAAGCTTTCTTT.

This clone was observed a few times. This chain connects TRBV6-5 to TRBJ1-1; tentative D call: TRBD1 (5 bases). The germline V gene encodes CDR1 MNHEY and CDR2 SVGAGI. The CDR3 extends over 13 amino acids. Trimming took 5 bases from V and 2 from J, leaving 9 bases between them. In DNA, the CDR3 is TGTGCCAGCAGTCACTGGGACAACACTGAAGCTTTCTTT. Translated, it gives CASSHWDNTEAFF.

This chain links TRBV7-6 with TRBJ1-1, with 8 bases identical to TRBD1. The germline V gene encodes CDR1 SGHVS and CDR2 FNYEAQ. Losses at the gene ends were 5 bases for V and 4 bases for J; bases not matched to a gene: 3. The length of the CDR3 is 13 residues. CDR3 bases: TGTGCCAGCAGCACACAGGGGGGCACTGAAGCTTTCTTT. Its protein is CASSTQGGTEAFF.

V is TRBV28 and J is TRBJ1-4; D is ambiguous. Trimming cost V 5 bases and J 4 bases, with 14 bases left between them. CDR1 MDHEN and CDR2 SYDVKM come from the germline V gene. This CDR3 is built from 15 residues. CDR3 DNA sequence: TGTGCCAGCAGTCCTCGAGGACGGAGTAATGAAAAACTGTTTTTT. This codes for CASSPRGRSNEKLFF. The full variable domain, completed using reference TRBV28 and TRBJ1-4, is DVKVTQSSRYLVKRTGEKVFLECVQDMDHENMFWYRQDPGLGLRLIYFSYDVKMKEKGDIPEGYSVSREKKERFSLILESASTNQTSMYLCASSPRGRSNEKLFFGSGTQLSVL.

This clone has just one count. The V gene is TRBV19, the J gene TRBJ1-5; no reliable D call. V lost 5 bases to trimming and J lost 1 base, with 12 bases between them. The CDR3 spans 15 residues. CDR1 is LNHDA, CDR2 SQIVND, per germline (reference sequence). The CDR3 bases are TGTGCCAGTAGTTTCAGTTCCGTAAGCAATCAGCCCCAGCATTTT. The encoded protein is CASSFSSVSNQPQHF.

The CDR3 region has the DNA TGTGCCAGCAGCCCCTCAGGGCCGGTGGAAGCTTTCTTT. It yields the protein CASSPSGPVEAFF. The chain uses TRBV11-2 and TRBJ1-1; D is perhaps TRBD1 (5 bases). The germline gives CDR1 SGHAT, CDR2 FQNNGV. The CDR3 has 13 residues. Trimming took 5 bases from V and 8 from J, leaving 15 bases between them.

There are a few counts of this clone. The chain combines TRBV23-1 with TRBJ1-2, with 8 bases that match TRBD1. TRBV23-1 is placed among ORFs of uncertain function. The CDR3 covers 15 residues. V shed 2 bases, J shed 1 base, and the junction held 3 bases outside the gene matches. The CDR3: CASSQRQGCNYGYTF. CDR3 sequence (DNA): TGCGCCAGCAGTCAAAGACAGGGGTGTAACTATGGCTACACCTTC.

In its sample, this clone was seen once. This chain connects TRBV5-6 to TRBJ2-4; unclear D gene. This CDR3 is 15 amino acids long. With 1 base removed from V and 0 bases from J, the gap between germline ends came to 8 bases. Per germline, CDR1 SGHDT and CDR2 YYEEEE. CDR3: CASSLSLLAKNIQYF. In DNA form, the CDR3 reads TGTGCCAGCAGCTTGTCCTTACTAGCCAAAAACATTCAGTACTTC.